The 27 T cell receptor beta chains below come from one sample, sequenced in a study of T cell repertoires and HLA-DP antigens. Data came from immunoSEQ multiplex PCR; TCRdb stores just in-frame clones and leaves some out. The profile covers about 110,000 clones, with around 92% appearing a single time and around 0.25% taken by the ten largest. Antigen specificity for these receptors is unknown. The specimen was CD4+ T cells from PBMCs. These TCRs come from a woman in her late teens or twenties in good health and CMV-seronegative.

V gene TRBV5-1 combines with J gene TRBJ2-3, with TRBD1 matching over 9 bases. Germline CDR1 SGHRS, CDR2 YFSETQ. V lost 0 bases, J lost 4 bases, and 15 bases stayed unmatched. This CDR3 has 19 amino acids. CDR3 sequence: CASSLARVSTGGRADTQYF. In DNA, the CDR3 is TGCGCCAGCAGCTTGGCCCGGGTGTCGACAGGGGGACGGGCAGATACGCAGTATTTT.

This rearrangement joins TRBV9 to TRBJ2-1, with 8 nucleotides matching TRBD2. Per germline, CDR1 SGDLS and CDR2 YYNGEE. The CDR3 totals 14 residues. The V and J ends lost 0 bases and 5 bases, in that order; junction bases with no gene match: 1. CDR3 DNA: TGTGCCAGCAGCGTAGTAGCGGGGAACAATGAGCAGTTCTTC. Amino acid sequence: CASSVVAGNNEQFF. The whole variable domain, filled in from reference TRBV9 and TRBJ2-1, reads DSGVTQTPKHLITATGQRVTLRCSPRSGDLSVYWYQQSLDQGLQFLIQYYNGEERAKGNILERFSAQQFPDLHSELNLSSLELGDSALYFCASSVVAGNNEQFFGPGTRLTVL.

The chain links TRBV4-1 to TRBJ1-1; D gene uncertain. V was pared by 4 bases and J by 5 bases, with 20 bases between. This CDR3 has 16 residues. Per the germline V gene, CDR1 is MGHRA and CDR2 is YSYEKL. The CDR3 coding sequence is TGCGCCAGCAGCCCCCTATCATTTAAGGGTAGGACTGAAGCTTTCTTT. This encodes CASSPLSFKGRTEAFF.

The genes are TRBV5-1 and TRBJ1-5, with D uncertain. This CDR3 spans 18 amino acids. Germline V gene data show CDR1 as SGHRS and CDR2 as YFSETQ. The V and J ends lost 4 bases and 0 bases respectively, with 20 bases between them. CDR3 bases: TGCGCCAGCAGCCCACATGGAAGCGACTTTTATAGCAATCAGCCCCAGCATTTT. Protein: CASSPHGSDFYSNQPQHF.

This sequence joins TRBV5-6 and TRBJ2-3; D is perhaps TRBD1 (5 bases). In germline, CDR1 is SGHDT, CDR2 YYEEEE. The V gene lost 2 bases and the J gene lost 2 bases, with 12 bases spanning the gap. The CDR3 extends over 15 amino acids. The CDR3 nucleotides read TGTGCCAGCAGCTTCCGACAGCTACTCACAGATACGCAGTATTTT. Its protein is CASSFRQLLTDTQYF.

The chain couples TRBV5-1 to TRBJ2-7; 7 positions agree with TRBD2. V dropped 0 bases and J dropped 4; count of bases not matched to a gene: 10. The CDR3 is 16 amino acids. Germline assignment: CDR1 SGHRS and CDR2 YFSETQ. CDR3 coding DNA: TGCGCCAGCAGCTTGGTTTTGCTAGCGGAACCTTACGAGCAGTACTTC. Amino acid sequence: CASSLVLLAEPYEQYF.

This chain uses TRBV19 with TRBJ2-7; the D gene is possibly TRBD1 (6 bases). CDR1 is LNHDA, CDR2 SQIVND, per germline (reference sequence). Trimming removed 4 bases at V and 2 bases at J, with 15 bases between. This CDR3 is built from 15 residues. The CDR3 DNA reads TGTGCCAGTAGTACGCAGGGAAGGGGGACCTACGAGCAGTACTTC. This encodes CASSTQGRGTYEQYF.

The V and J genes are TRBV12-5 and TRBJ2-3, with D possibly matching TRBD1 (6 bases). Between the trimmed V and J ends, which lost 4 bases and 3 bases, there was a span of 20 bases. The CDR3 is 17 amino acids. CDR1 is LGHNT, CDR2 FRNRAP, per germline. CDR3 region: CASGYSRGSVVTDTQYF. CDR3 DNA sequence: TGTGCTAGTGGTTACAGCAGGGGTAGCGTCGTTACAGATACGCAGTATTTT. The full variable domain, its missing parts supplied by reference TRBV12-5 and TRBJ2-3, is DARVTQTPRHKVTEMGQEVTMRCQPILGHNTVFWYRQTMMQGLELLAYFRNRAPLDDSGMPKDRFSAEMPDATLATLKIQPSEPRDSAVYFCASGYSRGSVVTDTQYFGPGTRLTVL.

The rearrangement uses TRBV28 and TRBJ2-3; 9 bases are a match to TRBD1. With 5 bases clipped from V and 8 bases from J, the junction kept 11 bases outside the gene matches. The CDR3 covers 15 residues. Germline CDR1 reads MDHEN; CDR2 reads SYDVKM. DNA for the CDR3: TGTGCCAGCAGTGTATCGACAGGGGGTAGAGGTACGCAGTATTTT. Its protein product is CASSVSTGGRGTQYF.

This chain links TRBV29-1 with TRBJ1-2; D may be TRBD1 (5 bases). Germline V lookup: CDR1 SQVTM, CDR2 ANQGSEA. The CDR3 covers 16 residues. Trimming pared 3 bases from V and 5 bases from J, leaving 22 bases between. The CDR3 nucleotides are TGCAGCGTTGACGGGCAGGGTACAACATTAAATTATGGCTACACCTTC. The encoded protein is CSVDGQGTTLNYGYTF.

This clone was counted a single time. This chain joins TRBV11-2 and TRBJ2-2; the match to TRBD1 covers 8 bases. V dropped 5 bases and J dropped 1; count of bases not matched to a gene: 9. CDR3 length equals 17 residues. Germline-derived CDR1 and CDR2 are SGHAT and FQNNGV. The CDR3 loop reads CASSRTGGFVNTGELFF. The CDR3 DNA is TGTGCCAGCAGCCGAACAGGGGGTTTTGTGAACACCGGGGAGCTGTTTTTT.

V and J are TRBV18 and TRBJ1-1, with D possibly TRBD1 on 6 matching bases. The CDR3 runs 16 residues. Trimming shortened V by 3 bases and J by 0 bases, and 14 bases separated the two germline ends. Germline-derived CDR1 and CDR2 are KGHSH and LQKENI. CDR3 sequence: CASSPAGQGLNTEAFF. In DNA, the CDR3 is TGTGCCAGCTCACCCGCTGGGCAGGGGCTGAACACTGAAGCTTTCTTT.

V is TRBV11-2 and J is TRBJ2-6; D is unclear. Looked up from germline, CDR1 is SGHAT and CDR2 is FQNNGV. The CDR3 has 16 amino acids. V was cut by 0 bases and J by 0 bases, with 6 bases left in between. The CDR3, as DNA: TGTGCCAGCAGCTTAGATAGGACCTCTGGGGCCAACGTCCTGACTTTC. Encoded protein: CASSLDRTSGANVLTF.

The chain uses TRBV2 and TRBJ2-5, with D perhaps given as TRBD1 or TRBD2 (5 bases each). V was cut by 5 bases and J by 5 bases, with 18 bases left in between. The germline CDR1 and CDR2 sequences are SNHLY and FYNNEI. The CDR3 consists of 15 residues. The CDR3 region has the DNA TGTGCCAGCAGTTCCGGGACCACACTCGGGGAGACCCAGTACTTC. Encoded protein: CASSSGTTLGETQYF. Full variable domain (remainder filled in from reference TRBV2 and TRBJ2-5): EPEVTQTPSHQVTQMGQEVILRCVPISNHLYFYWYRQILGQKVEFLVSFYNNEISEKSEIFDDQFSVERPDGSNFTLKIRSTKLEDSAMYFCASSSGTTLGETQYFGPGTRLLVL.

The CDR3 region has the DNA TGTGCCAGCTCACCAAGAGTGCAGGAGAATTCACCCCTCCACTTT. This encodes CASSPRVQENSPLHF. The chain recombines TRBV18 with TRBJ1-6; unclear D gene. CDR1 is KGHSH, CDR2 LQKENI, per germline. The V end lost 2 bases, the J end lost 7 bases, and 12 bases lay between the germline ends. This CDR3 contains 15 residues.

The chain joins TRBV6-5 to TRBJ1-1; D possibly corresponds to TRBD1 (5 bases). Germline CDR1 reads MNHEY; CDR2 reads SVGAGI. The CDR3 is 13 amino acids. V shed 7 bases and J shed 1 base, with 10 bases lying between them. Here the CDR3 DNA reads TGTGCCAGCACGTCCACAGGGAACACTGAAGCTTTCTTT. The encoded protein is CASTSTGNTEAFF.

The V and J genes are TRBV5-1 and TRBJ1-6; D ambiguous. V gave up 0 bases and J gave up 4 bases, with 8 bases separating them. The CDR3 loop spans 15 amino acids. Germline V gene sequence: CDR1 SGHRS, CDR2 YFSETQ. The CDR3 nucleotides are TGCGCCAGCAGCTTGGACCCCGCATATAATTCACCCCTCCACTTT. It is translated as CASSLDPAYNSPLHF.

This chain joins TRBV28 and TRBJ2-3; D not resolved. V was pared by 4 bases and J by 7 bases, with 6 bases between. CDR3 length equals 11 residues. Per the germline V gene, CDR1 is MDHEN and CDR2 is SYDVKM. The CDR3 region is CASSYGNTQYF. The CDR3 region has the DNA TGTGCCAGCAGTTATGGAAATACGCAGTATTTT.

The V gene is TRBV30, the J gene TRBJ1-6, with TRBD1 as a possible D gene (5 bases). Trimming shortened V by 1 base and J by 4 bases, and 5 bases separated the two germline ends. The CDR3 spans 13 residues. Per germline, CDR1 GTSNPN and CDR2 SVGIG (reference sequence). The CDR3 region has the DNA TGTGCCTGGAGTGGACAGTATAATTCACCCCTCCACTTT. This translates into CAWSGQYNSPLHF.

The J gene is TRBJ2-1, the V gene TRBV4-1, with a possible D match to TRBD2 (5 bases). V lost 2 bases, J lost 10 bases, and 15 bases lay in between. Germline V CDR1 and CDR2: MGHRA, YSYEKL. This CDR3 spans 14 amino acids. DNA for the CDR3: TGCGCCAGCAGCCAAAGAGCTATCGGGGAAGAGCAGTTCTTC. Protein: CASSQRAIGEEQFF.

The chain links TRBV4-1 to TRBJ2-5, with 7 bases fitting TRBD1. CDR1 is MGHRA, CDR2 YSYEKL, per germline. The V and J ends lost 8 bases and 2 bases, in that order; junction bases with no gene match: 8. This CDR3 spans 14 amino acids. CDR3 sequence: CASGVTGAQETQYF. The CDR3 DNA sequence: TGCGCCAGCGGAGTAACAGGGGCTCAAGAGACCCAGTACTTC.

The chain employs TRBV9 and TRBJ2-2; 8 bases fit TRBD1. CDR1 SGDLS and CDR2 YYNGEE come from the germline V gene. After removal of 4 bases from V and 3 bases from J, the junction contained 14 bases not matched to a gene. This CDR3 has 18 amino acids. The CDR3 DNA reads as TGTGCCAGCAGCCCACGTCGGCGGGGACAGGTAGACACCGGGGAGCTGTTTTTT. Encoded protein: CASSPRRRGQVDTGELFF.

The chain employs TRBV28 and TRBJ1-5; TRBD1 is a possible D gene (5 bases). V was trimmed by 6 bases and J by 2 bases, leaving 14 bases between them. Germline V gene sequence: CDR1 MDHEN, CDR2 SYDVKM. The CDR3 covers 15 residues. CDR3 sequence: CASSPTKGRNQPQHF. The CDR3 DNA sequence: TGTGCCAGCAGCCCGACCAAGGGGCGCAATCAGCCCCAGCATTTT.

This chain's CDR3 is CASSSGPSTDTQYF. In nucleotides, the CDR3 is TGTGCCAGCAGCTCCGGGCCGAGCACAGATACGCAGTATTTT. This chain uses TRBV7-2 with TRBJ2-3; the D is unclear. CDR1 is SGHTA, CDR2 FQGNSA, per germline. V lost 4 bases and J lost 0, with 8 bases in between. The CDR3 contains 14 residues.

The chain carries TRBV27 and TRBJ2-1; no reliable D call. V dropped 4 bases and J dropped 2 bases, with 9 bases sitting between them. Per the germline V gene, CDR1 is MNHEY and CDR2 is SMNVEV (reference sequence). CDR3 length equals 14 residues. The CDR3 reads CASSSADPYNEQFF. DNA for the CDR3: TGTGCCAGCAGTTCGGCGGATCCCTACAATGAGCAGTTCTTC.

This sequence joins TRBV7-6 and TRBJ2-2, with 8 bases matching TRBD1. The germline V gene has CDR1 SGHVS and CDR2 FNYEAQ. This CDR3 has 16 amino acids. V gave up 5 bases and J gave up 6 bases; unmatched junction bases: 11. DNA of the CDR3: TGTGCCAGCAGCCATCGGACAGGGATCATGGCCGGGGAGCTGTTTTTT. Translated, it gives CASSHRTGIMAGELFF.

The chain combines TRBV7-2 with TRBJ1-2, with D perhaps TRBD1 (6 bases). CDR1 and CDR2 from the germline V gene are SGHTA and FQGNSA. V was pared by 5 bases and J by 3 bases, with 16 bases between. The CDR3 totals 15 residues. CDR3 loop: CASSPRTAGDYGYTF. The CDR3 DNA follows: TGTGCCAGCAGCCCCCGGACAGCCGGGGACTATGGCTACACCTTC.